These 14 T cell receptor beta chains came from one sample sequenced in a study of OX40 agonist ivuxolimab in advanced cancers. Method: immunoSEQ multiplex PCR; TCRdb's copy keeps in-frame clones and lacks some. The sample lists tens of thousands of clones; approximately 90% were seen once. Sequencing used CD4+ or CD8+ T cells sorted from blood, obtained in a trial of the OX40 agonist ivuxolimab. Every receptor here comes from an adult with an advanced solid tumor such as melanoma, head and neck, liver or kidney cancer.

The V call is TRBV6-5, the J call TRBJ2-7; a weak D match, TRBD1 (6 bases). Germline loops: CDR1 MNHEY, CDR2 SVGAGI. This CDR3 is 14 amino acids long. V was cut by 5 bases and J by 2 bases, with 13 bases left in between. CDR3 sequence reads: CASSPQQGAYEQYF. CDR3 sequence (DNA): TGTGCCAGCAGTCCGCAACAGGGCGCCTACGAGCAGTACTTC.

The chain has TRBV28 and TRBJ2-7, with D uncertain. Trimming pared 8 bases from V and 5 bases from J, leaving 19 bases between. The CDR3 spans 14 residues. CDR1 MDHEN and CDR2 SYDVKM come from the germline V gene. CDR3 DNA sequence: TGTGCCAGCGCCGGATCAAGTGGGTCTCACGAGCAGTACTTC. Translating gives CASAGSSGSHEQYF. Filled out from reference TRBV28 and TRBJ2-7, the complete variable domain reads DVKVTQSSRYLVKRTGEKVFLECVQDMDHENMFWYRQDPGLGLRLIYFSYDVKMKEKGDIPEGYSVSREKKERFSLILESASTNQTSMYLCASAGSSGSHEQYFGPGTRLTVT.

This chain connects TRBV9 to TRBJ2-5, with 9 bases identical to TRBD2. J lost 4 bases, V lost 3 bases, and 16 bases had no gene match. This CDR3 region has 18 residues. CDR1 SGDLS and CDR2 YYNGEE come from the germline V gene. DNA for the CDR3: TGTGCCAGCAGCGCCCATTCCCTAGCGGGAAACGCGGGAGAGACCCAGTACTTC. Protein: CASSAHSLAGNAGETQYF. Drawing the rest from reference TRBV9 and TRBJ2-5, the complete variable domain is DSGVTQTPKHLITATGQRVTLRCSPRSGDLSVYWYQQSLDQGLQFLIQYYNGEERAKGNILERFSAQQFPDLHSELNLSSLELGDSALYFCASSAHSLAGNAGETQYFGPGTRLLVL.

CDR3 bases: TGTGCCAGCAGTTTGAGCTCCTACAATGAGCAGTTCTTC. It yields the protein CASSLSSYNEQFF. V gene TRBV5-4 combines with J gene TRBJ2-1; no reliable D call. The V end was cut by 5 bases, the J end by 0 bases, with 6 bases between. CDR1 is SGHNT, CDR2 YYREEE, per germline (reference sequence). This CDR3 comprises 13 residues.

CDR3 loop: CASSLSSGRAGGNEQFF. The CDR3 DNA reads TGTGCCAGCAGCTTATCAAGCGGGAGGGCCGGTGGAAATGAGCAGTTCTTC. The J gene is TRBJ2-1, the V gene TRBV11-2, with 10 bases identical to TRBD2. Trimming took 2 bases from V and 7 from J; bases not matched to a gene: 11. This CDR3 is built from 17 residues. Germline CDR1 SGHAT, CDR2 FQNNGV.

The chain combines TRBV6-6 with TRBJ2-7; 11 bases fit TRBD2. Germline assignment: CDR1 MNHNY and CDR2 SVGAGI (reference sequence). The CDR3 extends over 15 amino acids. V lost 6 bases, J lost 4 bases, and 8 bases stayed unmatched. CDR3 coding DNA: TGTGCCAGCAGCGGAACTAGCGGGAGCGGTTACGAGCAGTACTTC. It encodes CASSGTSGSGYEQYF.

V and J are TRBV25-1 and TRBJ2-5; D may match TRBD1 or TRBD2 (6 bases each). This CDR3 region has 15 residues. Between the trimmed V and J ends, which lost 4 bases and 3 bases, there was a span of 15 bases. The germline V gene encodes CDR1 MGHDK and CDR2 SYGVNS. In DNA, the CDR3 is TGTGCCAGCAGTGTAGGGGGGCAGGCCAAAGAGACCCAGTACTTC. Amino acid sequence: CASSVGGQAKETQYF.

V gene TRBV28 combines with J gene TRBJ2-7; D gene ambiguous. V was trimmed by 5 bases and J by 2 bases, leaving 7 bases between them. Germline CDR1 MDHEN, CDR2 SYDVKM. The CDR3 contains 12 residues. The CDR3 sequence is CASSPSPYEQYF. In nucleotides, the CDR3 is TGTGCCAGCAGTCCCTCGCCCTACGAGCAGTACTTC.

The rearrangement uses TRBV6-1 and TRBJ1-5; maybe TRBD1 (6 bases). CDR1 is MNHNS and CDR2 is SASEGT in the germline V gene. This CDR3 is 14 amino acids long. The V gene lost 2 bases and the J gene lost 5 bases, with 10 bases spanning the gap. Written as DNA, the CDR3 is TGTGCCAGCAGTGAATCGGCAGGGGATCAGCCCCAGCATTTT. It translates to CASSESAGDQPQHF.

The CDR3 DNA follows: TGTGCCAGCAGCCGGGACCCAGCGGACAATGAGCAGTTCTTC. Translating it yields CASSRDPADNEQFF. The chain employs TRBV7-2 and TRBJ2-1; perhaps D is TRBD1 or TRBD2 (5 bases each). V lost 5 bases to trimming and J lost 5 bases, with 13 bases between them. The V gene's germline CDR1 is SGHTA and CDR2 FQGNSA. This CDR3 spans 14 amino acids.

The rearrangement uses TRBV28 and TRBJ2-7, with D possibly being TRBD1 (7 bases). The CDR3 is made up of 14 amino acids. CDR1 and CDR2 from the germline V gene are MDHEN and SYDVKM. Trimming took 5 bases from V and 2 from J, leaving 13 bases between them. Written as DNA, the CDR3 is TGTGCCAGCAGTCAGGGGGGTATAGCCTACGAGCAGTACTTC. Amino acids: CASSQGGIAYEQYF. The variable domain in full, completed from reference TRBV28 and TRBJ2-7, reads DVKVTQSSRYLVKRTGEKVFLECVQDMDHENMFWYRQDPGLGLRLIYFSYDVKMKEKGDIPEGYSVSREKKERFSLILESASTNQTSMYLCASSQGGIAYEQYFGPGTRLTVT.

The chain uses TRBV27 and TRBJ2-3; 11 bases match TRBD1. V lost 5 bases, J lost 3 bases, and 4 bases stayed unmatched. Looked up from germline, CDR1 is MNHEY and CDR2 is SMNVEV (reference sequence). CDR3 size: 15 residues. Here the CDR3 DNA reads TGTGCCAGCAGTGGACAGGGGGCGCCGACAGATACGCAGTATTTT. Encoded protein: CASSGQGAPTDTQYF.

This clone has a single count. The chain employs TRBV6-5 and TRBJ2-3; D is perhaps TRBD2 (6 bases). Trimming stripped 10 bases from V and 0 bases from J, with 17 bases between. The CDR3 contains 15 residues. The germline V gene has CDR1 MNHEY and CDR2 SVGAGI. This CDR3 reads CATYGSGTSTDTQYF. The DNA for the CDR3 is TGTGCCACCTATGGTAGCGGTACTAGCACAGATACGCAGTATTTT.

V usage is TRBV2 and J usage is TRBJ2-3, with 11 bases aligning to TRBD2. This CDR3 comprises 12 residues. CDR1 and CDR2 from the germline V gene are SNHLY and FYNNEI. J gave up 5 bases and V 8 bases, and 0 bases lay outside the gene matches. The CDR3 region has the DNA TGTGCCAGCGGACTAGCGGGAGATACGCAGTATTTT. It specifies CASGLAGDTQYF. The full variable domain, completed using reference TRBV2 and TRBJ2-3, is EPEVTQTPSHQVTQMGQEVILRCVPISNHLYFYWYRQILGQKVEFLVSFYNNEISEKSEIFDDQFSVERPDGSNFTLKIRSTKLEDSAMYFCASGLAGDTQYFGPGTRLTVL.